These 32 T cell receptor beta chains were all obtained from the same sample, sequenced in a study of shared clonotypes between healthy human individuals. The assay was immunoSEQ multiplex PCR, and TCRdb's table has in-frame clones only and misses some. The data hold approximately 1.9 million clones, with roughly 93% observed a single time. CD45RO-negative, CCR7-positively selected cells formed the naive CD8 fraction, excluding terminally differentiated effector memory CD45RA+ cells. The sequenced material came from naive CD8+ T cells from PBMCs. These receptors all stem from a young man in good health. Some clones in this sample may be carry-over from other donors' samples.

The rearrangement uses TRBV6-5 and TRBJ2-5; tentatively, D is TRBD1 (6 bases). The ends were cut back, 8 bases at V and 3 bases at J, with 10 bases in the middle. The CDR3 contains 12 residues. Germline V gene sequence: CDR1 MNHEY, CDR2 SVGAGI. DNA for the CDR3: TGTGCCAGCCGGACAGCAGAAGAGACCCAGTACTTC. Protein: CASRTAEETQYF.

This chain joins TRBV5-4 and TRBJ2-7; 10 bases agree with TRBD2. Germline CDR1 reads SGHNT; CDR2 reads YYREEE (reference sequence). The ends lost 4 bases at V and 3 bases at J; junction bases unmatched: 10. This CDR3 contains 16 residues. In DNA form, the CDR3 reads TGTGCCAGCAGCCCAAACAGACTAGCGGGCCTCTACGAGCAGTACTTC. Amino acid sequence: CASSPNRLAGLYEQYF.

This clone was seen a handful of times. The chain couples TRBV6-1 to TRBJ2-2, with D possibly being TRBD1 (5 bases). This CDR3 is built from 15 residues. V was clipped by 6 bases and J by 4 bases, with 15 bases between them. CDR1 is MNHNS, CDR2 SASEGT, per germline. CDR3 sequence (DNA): TGTGCCAGCAGCGATCTAGGGGCGGTCACCGGGGAGCTGTTTTTT. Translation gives CASSDLGAVTGELFF.

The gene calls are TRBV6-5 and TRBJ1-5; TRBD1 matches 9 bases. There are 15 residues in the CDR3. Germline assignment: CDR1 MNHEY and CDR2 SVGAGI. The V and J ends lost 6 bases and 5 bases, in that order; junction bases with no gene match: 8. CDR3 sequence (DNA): TGTGCCAGCAGGGACGGACAGGGGATGGATCAGCCCCAGCATTTT. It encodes CASRDGQGMDQPQHF.

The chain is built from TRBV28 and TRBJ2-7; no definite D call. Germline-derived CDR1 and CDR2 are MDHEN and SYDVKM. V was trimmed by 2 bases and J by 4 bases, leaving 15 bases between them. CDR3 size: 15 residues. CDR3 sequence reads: CASSLTIGVVYEQYF. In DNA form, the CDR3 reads TGTGCCAGCAGTTTAACAATTGGAGTCGTGTACGAGCAGTACTTC.

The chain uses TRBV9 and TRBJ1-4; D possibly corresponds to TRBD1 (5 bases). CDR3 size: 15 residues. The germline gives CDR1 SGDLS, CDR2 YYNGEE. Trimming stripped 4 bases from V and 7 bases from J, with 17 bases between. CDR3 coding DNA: TGTGCCAGCAGCTCAACGGGGGGTTTGAGTGAAAAACTGTTTTTT. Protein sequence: CASSSTGGLSEKLFF.

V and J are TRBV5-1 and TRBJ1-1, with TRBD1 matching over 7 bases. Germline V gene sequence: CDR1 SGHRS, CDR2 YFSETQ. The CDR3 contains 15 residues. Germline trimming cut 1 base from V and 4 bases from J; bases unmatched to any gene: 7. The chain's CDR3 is CASSLSGAGGTEAFF. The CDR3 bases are TGCGCCAGCAGCTTGTCGGGGGCAGGGGGCACTGAAGCTTTCTTT.

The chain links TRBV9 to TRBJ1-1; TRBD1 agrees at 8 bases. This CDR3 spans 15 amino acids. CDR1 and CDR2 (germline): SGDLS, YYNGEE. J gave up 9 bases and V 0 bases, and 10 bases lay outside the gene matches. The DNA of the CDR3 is TGTGCCAGCAGCGTAGCTTGGGGAGGACAGGGAAAAGCTTTCTTT. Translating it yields CASSVAWGGQGKAFF.

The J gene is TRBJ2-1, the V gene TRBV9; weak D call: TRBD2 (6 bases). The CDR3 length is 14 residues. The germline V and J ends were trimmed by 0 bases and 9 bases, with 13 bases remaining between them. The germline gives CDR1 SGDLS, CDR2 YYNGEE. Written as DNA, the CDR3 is TGTGCCAGCAGCGTAGTGGGAGGCCGGGTTGAGCAGTTCTTC. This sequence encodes CASSVVGGRVEQFF.

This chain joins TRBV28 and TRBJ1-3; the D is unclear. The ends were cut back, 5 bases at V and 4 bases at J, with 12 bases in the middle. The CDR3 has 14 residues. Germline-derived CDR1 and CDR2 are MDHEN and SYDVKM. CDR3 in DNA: TGTGCCAGCAGTCACAGAGCTCTGGGAAACACCATATATTTT. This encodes CASSHRALGNTIYF.

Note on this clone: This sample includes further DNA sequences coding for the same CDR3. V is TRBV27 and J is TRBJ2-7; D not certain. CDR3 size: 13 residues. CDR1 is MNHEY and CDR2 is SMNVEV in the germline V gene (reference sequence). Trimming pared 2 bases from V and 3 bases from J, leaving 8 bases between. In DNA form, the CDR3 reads TGTGCCAGCAGTTTAGGTGGCCGCTACGAGCAGTACTTC. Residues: CASSLGGRYEQYF.

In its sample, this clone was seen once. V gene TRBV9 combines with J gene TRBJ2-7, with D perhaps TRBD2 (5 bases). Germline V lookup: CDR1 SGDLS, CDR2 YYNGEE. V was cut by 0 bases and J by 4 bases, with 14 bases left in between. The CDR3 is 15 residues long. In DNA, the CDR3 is TGTGCCAGCAGCGTAGGAGGGCACGAAGTTTACGAGCAGTACTTC. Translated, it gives CASSVGGHEVYEQYF.

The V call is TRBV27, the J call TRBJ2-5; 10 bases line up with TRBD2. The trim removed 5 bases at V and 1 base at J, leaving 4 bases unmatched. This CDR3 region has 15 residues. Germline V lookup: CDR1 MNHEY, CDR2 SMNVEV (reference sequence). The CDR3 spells CASSRGLAFQETQYF. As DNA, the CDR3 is TGTGCCAGCAGTCGGGGACTAGCGTTCCAAGAGACCCAGTACTTC.

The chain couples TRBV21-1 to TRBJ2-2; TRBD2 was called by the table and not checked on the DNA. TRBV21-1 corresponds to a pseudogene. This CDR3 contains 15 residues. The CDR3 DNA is TGTGCCAGCAGCGGAGCGGGAGTGCTTGGCGGGGAGCTGTTTTTT. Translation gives CASSGAGVLGGELFF.

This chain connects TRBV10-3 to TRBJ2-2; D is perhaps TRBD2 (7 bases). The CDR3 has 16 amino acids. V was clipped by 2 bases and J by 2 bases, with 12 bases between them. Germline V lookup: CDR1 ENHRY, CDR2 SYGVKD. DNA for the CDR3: TGTGCCATCAGTGAGAATGCGGGGGCTAACACCGGGGAGCTGTTTTTT. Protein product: CAISENAGANTGELFF.

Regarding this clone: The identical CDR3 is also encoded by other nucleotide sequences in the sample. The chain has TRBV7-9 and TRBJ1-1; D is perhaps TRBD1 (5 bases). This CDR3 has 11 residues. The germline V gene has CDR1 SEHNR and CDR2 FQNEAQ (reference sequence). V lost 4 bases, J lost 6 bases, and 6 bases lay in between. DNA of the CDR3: TGTGCCAGCAGCTGGGGGTCTGAAGCTTTCTTT. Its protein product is CASSWGSEAFF.

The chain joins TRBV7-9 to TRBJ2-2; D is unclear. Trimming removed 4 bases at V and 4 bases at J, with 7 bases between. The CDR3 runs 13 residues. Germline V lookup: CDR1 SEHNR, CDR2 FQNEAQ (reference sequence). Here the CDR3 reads CASSSPRTGELFF. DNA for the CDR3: TGTGCCAGCAGCTCTCCCCGCACCGGGGAGCTGTTTTTT.

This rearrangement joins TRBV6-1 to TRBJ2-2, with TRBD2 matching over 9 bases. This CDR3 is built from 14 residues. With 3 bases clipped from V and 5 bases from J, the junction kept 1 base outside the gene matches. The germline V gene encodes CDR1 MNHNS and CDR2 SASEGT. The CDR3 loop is CASSDLAGTGELFF. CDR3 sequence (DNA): TGTGCCAGCAGTGACCTAGCGGGGACCGGGGAGCTGTTTTTT.

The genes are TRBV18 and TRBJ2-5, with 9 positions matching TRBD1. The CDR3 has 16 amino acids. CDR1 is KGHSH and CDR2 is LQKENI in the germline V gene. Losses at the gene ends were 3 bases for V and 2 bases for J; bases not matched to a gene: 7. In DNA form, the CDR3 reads TGTGCCAGCTCACCGGGGACAGGGTTAGGGCAAGAGACCCAGTACTTC. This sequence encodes CASSPGTGLGQETQYF. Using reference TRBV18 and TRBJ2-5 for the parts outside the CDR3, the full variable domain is NAGVMQNPRHLVRRRGQEARLRCSPMKGHSHVYWYRQLPEEGLKFMVYLQKENIIDESGMPKERFSAEFPKEGPSILRIQQVVRGDSAAYFCASSPGTGLGQETQYFGPGTRLLVL.

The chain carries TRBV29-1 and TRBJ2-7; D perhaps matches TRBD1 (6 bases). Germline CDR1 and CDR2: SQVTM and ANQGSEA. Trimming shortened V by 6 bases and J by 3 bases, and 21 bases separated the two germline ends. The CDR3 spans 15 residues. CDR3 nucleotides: TGCAGCGTGAACCTAGGGGGTCGGCCACTCTACGAGCAGTACTTC. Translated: CSVNLGGRPLYEQYF.

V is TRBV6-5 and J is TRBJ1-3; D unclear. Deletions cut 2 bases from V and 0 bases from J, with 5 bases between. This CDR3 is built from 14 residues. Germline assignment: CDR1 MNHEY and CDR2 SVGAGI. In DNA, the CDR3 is TGTGCCAGCAGTTACAGGTTCTCTGGAAACACCATATATTTT. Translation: CASSYRFSGNTIYF.

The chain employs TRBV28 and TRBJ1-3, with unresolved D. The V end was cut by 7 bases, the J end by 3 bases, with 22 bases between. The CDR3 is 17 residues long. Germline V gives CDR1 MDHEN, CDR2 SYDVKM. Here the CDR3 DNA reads TGTGCCAGCATAAGTTCCCGGACCGCCGGAGATGGAAACACCATATATTTT. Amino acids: CASISSRTAGDGNTIYF.

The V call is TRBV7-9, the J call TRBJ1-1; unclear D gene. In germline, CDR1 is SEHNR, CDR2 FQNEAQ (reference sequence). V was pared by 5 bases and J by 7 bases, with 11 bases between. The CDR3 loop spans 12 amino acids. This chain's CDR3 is CASSQGSSEAFF. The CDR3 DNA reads TGTGCCAGCAGCCAAGGATCAAGTGAAGCTTTCTTT.

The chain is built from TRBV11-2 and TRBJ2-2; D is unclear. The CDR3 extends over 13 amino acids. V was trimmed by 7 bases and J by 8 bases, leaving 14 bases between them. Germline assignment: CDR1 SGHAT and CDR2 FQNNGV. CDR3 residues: CASTLGLSGELFF. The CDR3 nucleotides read TGTGCCAGCACCTTGGGCCTGTCTGGGGAGCTGTTTTTT.

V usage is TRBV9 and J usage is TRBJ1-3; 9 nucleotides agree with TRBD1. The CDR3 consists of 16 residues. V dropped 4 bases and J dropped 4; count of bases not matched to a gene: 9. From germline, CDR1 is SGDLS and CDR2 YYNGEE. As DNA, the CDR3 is TGTGCCAGCAGCCTACACCACAGGGGGCCAGGAAACACCATATATTTT. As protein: CASSLHHRGPGNTIYF.

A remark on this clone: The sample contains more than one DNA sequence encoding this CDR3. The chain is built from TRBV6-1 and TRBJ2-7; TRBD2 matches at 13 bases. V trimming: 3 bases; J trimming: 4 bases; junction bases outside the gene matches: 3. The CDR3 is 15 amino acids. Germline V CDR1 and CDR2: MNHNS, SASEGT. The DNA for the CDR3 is TGTGCCAGCAGTGACGGACTAGCGGGAGTATACGAGCAGTACTTC. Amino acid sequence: CASSDGLAGVYEQYF.

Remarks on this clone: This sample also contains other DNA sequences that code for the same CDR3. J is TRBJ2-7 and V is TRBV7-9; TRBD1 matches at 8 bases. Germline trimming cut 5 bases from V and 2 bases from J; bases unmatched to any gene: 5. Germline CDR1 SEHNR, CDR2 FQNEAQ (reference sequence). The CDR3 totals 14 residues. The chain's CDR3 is CASSTGQGAYEQYF. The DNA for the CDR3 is TGTGCCAGCAGCACCGGACAGGGAGCCTACGAGCAGTACTTC.

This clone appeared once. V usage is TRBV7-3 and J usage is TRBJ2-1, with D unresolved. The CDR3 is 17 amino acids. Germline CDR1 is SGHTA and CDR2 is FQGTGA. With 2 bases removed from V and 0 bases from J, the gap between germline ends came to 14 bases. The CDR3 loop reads CASSLPPGSSSYNEQFF. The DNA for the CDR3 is TGTGCCAGCAGCTTACCCCCTGGCAGTAGCTCCTACAATGAGCAGTTCTTC.

CDR3 in amino acids: CASSSQGAKNIQYF. CDR3 coding DNA: TGTGCCAGCAGCTCCCAGGGGGCCAAAAACATTCAGTACTTC. The chain joins TRBV9 to TRBJ2-4; D might be TRBD1 (6 bases). The CDR3 is 14 amino acids. Per germline, CDR1 SGDLS and CDR2 YYNGEE. Trimming took 4 bases from V and 1 from J, leaving 9 bases between them.

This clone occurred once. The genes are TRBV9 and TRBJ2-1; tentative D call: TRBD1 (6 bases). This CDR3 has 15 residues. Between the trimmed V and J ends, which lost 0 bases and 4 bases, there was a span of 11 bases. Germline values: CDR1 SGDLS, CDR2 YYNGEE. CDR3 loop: CASSVEGTIYNEQFF. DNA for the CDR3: TGTGCCAGCAGCGTAGAAGGGACAATTTACAATGAGCAGTTCTTC.

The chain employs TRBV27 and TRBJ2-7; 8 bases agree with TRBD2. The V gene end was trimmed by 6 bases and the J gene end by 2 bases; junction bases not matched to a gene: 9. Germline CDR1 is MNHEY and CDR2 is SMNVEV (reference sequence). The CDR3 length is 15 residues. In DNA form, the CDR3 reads TGTGCCAGCAGGGGGTGGGAAGCGGGGGCCTACGAGCAGTACTTC. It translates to CASRGWEAGAYEQYF.

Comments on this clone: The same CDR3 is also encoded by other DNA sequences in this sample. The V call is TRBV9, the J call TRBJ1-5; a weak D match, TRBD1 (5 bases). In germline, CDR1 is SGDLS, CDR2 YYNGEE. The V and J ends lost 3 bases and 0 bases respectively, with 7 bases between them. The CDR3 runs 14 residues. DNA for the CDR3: TGTGCCAGCAGCGCGGGGGATAGCAATCAGCCCCAGCATTTT. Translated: CASSAGDSNQPQHF.